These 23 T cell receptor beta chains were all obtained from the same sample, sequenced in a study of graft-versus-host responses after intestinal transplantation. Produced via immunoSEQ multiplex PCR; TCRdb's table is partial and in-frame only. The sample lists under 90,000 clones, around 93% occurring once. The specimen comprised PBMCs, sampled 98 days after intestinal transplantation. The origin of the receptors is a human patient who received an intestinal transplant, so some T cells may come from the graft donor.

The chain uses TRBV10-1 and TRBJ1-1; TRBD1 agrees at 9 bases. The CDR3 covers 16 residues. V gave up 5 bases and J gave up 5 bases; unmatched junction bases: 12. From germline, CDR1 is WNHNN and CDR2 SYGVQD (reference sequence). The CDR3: CASSPSLGTGRTEAFF. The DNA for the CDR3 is TGCGCCAGCAGTCCGTCACTCGGGACAGGGCGGACTGAAGCTTTCTTT.

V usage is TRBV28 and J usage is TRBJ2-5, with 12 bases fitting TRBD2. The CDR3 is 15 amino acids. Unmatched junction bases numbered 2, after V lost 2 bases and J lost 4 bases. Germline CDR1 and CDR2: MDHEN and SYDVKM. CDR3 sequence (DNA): TGTGCCAGCAGTTTACAACTAGCGGGGGGAGAGACCCAGTACTTC. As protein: CASSLQLAGGETQYF.

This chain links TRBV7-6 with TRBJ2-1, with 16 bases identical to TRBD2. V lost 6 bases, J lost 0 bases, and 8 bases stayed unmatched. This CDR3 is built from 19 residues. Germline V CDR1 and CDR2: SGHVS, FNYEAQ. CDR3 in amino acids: CASSYPGLAGGSSYNEQFF. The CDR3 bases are TGTGCCAGCAGTTATCCGGGACTAGCGGGAGGGAGCTCCTACAATGAGCAGTTCTTC.

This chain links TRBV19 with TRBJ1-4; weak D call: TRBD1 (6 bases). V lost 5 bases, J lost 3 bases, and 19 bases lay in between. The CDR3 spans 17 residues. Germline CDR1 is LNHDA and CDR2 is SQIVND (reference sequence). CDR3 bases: TGTGCCAGTAGTCTCCCGGCGCAGGGGTCGGCTAATGAAAAACTGTTTTTT. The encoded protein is CASSLPAQGSANEKLFF.

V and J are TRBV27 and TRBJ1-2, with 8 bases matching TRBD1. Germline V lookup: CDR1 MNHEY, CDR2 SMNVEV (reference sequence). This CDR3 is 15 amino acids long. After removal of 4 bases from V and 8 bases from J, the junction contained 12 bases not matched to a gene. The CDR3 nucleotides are TGTGCCAGCAGTTGGGGCGGACAGGGTGGAGGCGGCTACACCTTC. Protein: CASSWGGQGGGGYTF.

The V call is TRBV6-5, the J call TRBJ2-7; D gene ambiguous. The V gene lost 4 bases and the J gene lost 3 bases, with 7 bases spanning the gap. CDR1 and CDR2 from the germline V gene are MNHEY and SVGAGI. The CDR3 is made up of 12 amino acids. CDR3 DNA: TGTGCCAGCAGTTCCTCTAGCTACGAGCAGTACTTC. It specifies CASSSSSYEQYF.

The CDR3 DNA reads TGCGCCAGCAGCTTGGCGGGCCTGGATGAGCAGTTCTTC. Translated, it gives CASSLAGLDEQFF. The chain is built from TRBV5-1 and TRBJ2-1; D is ambiguous. The CDR3 covers 13 residues. Between the trimmed V and J ends, which lost 0 bases and 8 bases, there was a span of 9 bases. The germline V gene has CDR1 SGHRS and CDR2 YFSETQ.

The CDR3 nucleotides are TGTGCCAGCAGCTTAAAGACAGGGGTGAACACTGAAGCTTTCTTT. Its protein product is CASSLKTGVNTEAFF. The V and J genes are TRBV7-9 and TRBJ1-1, with TRBD1 matching over 8 bases. V dropped 2 bases and J dropped 0; count of bases not matched to a gene: 2. Germline assignment: CDR1 SEHNR and CDR2 FQNEAQ (reference sequence). The CDR3 has 15 residues.

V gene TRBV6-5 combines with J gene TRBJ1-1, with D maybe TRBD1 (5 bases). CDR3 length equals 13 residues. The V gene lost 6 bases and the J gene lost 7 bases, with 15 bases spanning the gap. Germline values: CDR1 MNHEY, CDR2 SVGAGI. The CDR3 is CASSLDRRVEAFF. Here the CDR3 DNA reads TGTGCCAGCAGCCTTGACAGAAGGGTTGAAGCTTTCTTT.

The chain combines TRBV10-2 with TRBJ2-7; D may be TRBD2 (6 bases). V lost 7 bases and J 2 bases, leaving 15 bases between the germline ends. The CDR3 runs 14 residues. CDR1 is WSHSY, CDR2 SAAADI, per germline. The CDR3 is CASTGGGPPYEQYF. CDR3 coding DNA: TGCGCCAGCACCGGGGGAGGCCCTCCCTACGAGCAGTACTTC.

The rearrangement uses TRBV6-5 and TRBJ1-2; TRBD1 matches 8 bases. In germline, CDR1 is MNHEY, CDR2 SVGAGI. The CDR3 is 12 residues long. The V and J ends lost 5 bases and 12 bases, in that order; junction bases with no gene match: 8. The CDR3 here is CASSPRTGSNTF. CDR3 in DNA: TGTGCCAGCAGTCCCAGGACAGGGTCGAACACCTTC.

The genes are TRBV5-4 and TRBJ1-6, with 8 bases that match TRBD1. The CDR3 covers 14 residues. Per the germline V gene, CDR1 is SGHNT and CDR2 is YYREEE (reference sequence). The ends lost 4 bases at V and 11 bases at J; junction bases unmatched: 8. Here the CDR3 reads CASSPDRVWPPLHF. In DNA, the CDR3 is TGTGCCAGCAGCCCGGACAGGGTCTGGCCACCCCTCCACTTT.

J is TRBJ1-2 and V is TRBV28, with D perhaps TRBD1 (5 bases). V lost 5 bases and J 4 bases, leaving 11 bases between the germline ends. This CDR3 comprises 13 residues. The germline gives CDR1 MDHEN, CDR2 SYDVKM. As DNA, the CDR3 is TGTGCCAGCAGTAGTGGCAGGGTCTATGGCTACACCTTC. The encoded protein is CASSSGRVYGYTF.

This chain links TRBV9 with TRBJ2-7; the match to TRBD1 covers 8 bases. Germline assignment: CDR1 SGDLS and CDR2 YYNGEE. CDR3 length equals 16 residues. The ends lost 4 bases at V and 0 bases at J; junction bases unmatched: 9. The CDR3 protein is CASSPRGQENSYEQYF. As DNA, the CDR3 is TGTGCCAGCAGCCCCCGGGGACAGGAGAACTCCTACGAGCAGTACTTC. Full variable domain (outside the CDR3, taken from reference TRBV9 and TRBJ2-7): DSGVTQTPKHLITATGQRVTLRCSPRSGDLSVYWYQQSLDQGLQFLIQYYNGEERAKGNILERFSAQQFPDLHSELNLSSLELGDSALYFCASSPRGQENSYEQYFGPGTRLTVT.

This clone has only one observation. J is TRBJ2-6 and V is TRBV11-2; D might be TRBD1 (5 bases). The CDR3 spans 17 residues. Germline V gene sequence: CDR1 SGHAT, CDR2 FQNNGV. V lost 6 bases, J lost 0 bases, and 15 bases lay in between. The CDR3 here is CASRFRDRHSGANVLTF. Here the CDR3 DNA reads TGTGCCAGCAGATTTCGCGACAGACACTCTGGGGCCAACGTCCTGACTTTC.

CDR3 sequence (DNA): TGCGCCAGCAGCCAAGAGGGGCAGGCAGTAGATGGTAATTCACCCCTCCACTTT. This gives the protein CASSQEGQAVDGNSPLHF. The chain employs TRBV4-1 and TRBJ1-6; maybe TRBD1 (5 bases). Germline CDR1 and CDR2: MGHRA and YSYEKL. The V gene lost 0 bases and the J gene lost 6 bases, with 18 bases spanning the gap. CDR3 length: 18 residues.

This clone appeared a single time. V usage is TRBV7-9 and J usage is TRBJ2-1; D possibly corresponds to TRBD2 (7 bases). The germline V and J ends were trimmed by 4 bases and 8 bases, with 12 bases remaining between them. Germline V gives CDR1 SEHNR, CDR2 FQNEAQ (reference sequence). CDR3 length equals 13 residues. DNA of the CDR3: TGTGCCAGCAGCTCGGAAGGGGGGGATGAGCAGTTCTTC. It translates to CASSSEGGDEQFF.

CDR3 sequence: CASSPFPGGEQYF. As DNA, the CDR3 is TGTGCCAGCAGCCCGTTTCCGGGAGGGGAGCAGTACTTC. The V call is TRBV9, the J call TRBJ2-7, with TRBD2 matching 8 bases. Germline CDR1 reads SGDLS; CDR2 reads YYNGEE. J lost 7 bases, V lost 4 bases, and 7 bases had no gene match. The CDR3 loop spans 13 amino acids.

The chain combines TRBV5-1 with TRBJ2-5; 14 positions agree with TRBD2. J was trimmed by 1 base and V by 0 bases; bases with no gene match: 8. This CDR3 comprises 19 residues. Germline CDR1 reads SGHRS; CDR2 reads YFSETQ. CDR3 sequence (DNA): TGCGCCAGCAGCTTGGGACTAGCGGGAGGGCGAAGGTCCCAAGAGACCCAGTACTTC. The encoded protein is CASSLGLAGGRRSQETQYF.

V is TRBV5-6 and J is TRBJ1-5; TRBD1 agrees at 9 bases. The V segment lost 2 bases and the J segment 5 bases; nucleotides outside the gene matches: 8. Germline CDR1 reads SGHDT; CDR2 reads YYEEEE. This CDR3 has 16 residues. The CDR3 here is CASSFTGTGRDQPQHF. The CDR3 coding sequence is TGTGCCAGCAGCTTCACCGGGACAGGGCGAGATCAGCCCCAGCATTTT.

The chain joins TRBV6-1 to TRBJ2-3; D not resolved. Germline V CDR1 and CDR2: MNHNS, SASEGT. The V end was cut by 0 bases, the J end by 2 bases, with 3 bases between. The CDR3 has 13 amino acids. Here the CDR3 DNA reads TGTGCCAGCAGTGAAGCCTACACAGATACGCAGTATTTT. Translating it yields CASSEAYTDTQYF.

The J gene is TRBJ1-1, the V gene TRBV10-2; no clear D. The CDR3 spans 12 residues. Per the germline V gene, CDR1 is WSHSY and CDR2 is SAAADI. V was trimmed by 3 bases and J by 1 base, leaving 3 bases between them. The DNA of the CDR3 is TGCGCCAGCAGTGAAAGGAACACTGAAGCTTTCTTT. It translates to CASSERNTEAFF.

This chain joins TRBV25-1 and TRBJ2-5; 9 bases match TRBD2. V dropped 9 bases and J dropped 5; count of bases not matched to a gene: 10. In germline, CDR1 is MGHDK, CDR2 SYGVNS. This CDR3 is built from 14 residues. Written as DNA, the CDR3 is TGTGCCAGTCTCAAAGCGGGGGGCGGGGAGACCCAGTACTTC. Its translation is CASLKAGGGETQYF.